This TCR beta chain was identified during a study of technical replicates of blood from several donors. The assay was immunoSEQ multiplex PCR, and TCRdb's table has in-frame clones only and misses some. Altogether about 56,000 clones are present, roughly 96% being singletons, with the ten largest covering about 3%. The sample holds a few counts of this clone. This CDR3 region has 15 residues. V lost 4 bases, J lost 1 base, and 3 bases stayed unmatched. In germline, CDR1 is SGHRS, CDR2 YFSETQ. This clonotype originated in a human donor in good health. Some clones in this sample may be carry-over from other donors' samples. Sequenced input: PBMCs. The chain employs TRBV5-1 and TRBJ2-3, with 10 bases identical to TRBD1. The CDR3 DNA reads TGCGCCAGCAGCACCGGACAGGGGGGCACAGATACGCAGTATTTT. Amino acids: CASSTGQGGTDTQYF. The whole variable domain, remainder taken from reference TRBV5-1 and TRBJ2-3, is KAGVTQTPRYLIKTRGQQVTLSCSPISGHRSVSWYQQTPGQGLQFLFEYFSETQRNKGNFPGRFSGRQFSNSRSEMNVSTLELGDSALYLCASSTGQGGTDTQYFGPGTRLTVL.